The entry below gives a single T cell receptor (beta chain) sequence along with its context. There is no known antigen for this receptor. Base-call qualities are not available, and no considerably larger clone is one nucleotide away. The trial excluded patients who had a history of autoimmune disease or who were on systemic immunosuppression. Peripheral blood for TCR sequencing was collected from all dose cohorts at baseline, on cycle 4 day 1, and on cycle 7 day 1. The samples were taken from a phase I, first-in-human, multicenter, open-label dose-escalation trial of ivuxolimab. The trial enrolled adults with locally advanced or metastatic head and neck squamous cell, hepatocellular, melanoma or renal cell carcinoma. Before TCR sequencing, CD4+ T cells and CD8+ T cells were sorted from peripheral blood as separate populations. These data are taken from a study of OX40 agonist ivuxolimab in advanced cancers. Turning to the overall study: Ivuxolimab, which targeted the costimulatory receptor OX40 (CD134), was an agonistic, fully human IgG2 monoclonal antibody. Peripheral TCRbeta sequencing was intended to test whether TCR sequence diversity was altered and clonal T-cell expansion was caused by ivuxolimab. The paper describes the monotherapy dose-escalation part (N ≈ 49 patients) of the phase I trial of ivuxolimab. Partial responses occurred in three dose-escalation patients: two with cutaneous melanoma and one with hepatocellular carcinoma. Patients were allowed to have had prior anti-PD-1, anti-PD-L1 or anti-CTLA-4 therapy, and around 43% of the dose-escalation patients had been treated with checkpoint inhibitors. In the dose-escalation cohort, about four fifths of patients were male, and the mean age was 60 years with a range of roughly 20 to 80. Intravenous ivuxolimab was administered to patients every 2 weeks at six dose levels: 0.01, 0.1, 0.3, 1.5, 3 and 10 mg/kg. Of the approximately 53 patients in dose escalation, about 20 had hepatocellular carcinoma, roughly 15 had melanoma, 9 had renal cell carcinoma and 9 had head and neck cancer. Paper-wide results and their limitations: In the 0.1-3.0 mg/kg groups, partial responders had among the lowest normalized peripheral clonal expansion, particularly in CD8+ T cells. Clonal expansion of both CD4+ and CD8+ blood T cells was observed from baseline to week 6 at doses 0.1 to 3.0 mg/kg. After ivuxolimab, CD8+ T cells had more expanded clones than CD4+ T cells on average. Low levels of normalized T-cell clonal expansion were also seen in some nonresponding patients. The antigen specificity of the clonally expanded peripheral T cells was not determined.

For sequencing of the TCRbeta CDR3 region, genomic DNA was extracted from the sorted cells. The immunoSEQ Assay was used for sequencing of TCRbeta CDR3 regions. In its TCRdb copy, this immuneACCESS table keeps in-frame sequences only and misses some clones. Where compared with another copy, unresolved V genes explain less than half of these, and the others have no known cause. Here the sample has some 74,000 clones; 85% occur a single time. The top ten clonotypes cover about 0.57% of the sample. The germline ends are 16 bases apart after V is trimmed by 0 bases and J by 4 bases. The CDR3 runs 16 residues from the cysteine to the phenylalanine. Only CDR3 DNA is held: 48 bases, read in frame from base 1. CDR1 SGDLS and CDR2 YYNGEE are derived from the germline V gene.

The sequence was collected from an adult with an advanced solid tumor such as melanoma, head and neck, liver or kidney cancer. This chain is built from TRBV9 and TRBJ1-2; no confident D gene assignment can be made. The input for sequencing was CD4+ or CD8+ T cells sorted from blood, taken in a trial of the OX40 agonist ivuxolimab. The CDR3: CASSVASQVGVYGYTF. The DNA sequence is TGTGCCAGCAGCGTAGCTTCGCAGGTAGGAGTCTATGGCTACACCTTC.